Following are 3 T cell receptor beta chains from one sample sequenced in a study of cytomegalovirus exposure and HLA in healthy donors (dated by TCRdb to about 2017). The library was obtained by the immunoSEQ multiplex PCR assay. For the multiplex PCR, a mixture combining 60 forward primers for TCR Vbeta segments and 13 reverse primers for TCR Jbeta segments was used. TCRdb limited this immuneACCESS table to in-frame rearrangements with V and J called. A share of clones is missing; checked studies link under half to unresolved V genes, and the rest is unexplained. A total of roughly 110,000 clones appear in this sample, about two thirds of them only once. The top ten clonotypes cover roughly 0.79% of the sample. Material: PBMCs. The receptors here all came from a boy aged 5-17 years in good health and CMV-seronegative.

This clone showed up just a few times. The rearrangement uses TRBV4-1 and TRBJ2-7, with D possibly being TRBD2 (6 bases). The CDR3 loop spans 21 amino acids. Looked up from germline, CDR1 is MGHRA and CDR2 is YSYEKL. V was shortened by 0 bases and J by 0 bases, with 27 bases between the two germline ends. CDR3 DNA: TGCGCCAGCAGCCAAGAATGGGGGGATGGATCAGGGAAATTATACTCCTACGAGCAGTACTTC. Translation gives CASSQEWGDGSGKLYSYEQYF.

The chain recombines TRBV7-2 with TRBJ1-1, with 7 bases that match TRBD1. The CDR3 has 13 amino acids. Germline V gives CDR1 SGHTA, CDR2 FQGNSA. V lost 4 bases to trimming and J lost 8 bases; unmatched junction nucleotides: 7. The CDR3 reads CASSYHRGREAFF. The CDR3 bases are TGTGCCAGCAGCTACCACAGGGGCCGGGAAGCTTTCTTT. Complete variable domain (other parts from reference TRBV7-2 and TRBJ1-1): GAGVSQSPSNKVTEKGKDVELRCDPISGHTALYWYRQSLGQGLEFLIYFQGNSAPDKSGLPSDRFSAERTGGSVSTLTIQRTQQEDSAVYLCASSYHRGREAFFGQGTRLTVV.

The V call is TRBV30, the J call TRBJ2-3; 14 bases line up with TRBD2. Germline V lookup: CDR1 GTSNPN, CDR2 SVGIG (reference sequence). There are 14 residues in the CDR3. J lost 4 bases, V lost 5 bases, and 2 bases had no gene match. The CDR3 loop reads CAWGTSGSADTQYF. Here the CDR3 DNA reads TGTGCCTGGGGGACTAGCGGGAGTGCAGATACGCAGTATTTT.